This T cell receptor (beta chain) originates from a study of T cell responses to AZD1222 COVID-19 vaccine. Notes on the study in general: Among the donors, most were white British and more were female, and clonal diversity was possibly underestimated.

CDR1 SNHLY and CDR2 FYNNEI come from the germline V gene. V was pared by 4 bases and J by 8 bases, with 11 bases between. The CDR3 totals 12 residues. Comments on this clone: Antigen unknown.

Sequenced by immunoSEQ multiplex PCR; TCRdb stores in-frame clones only, minus some. The table lists just under 35,000 clones, approximately 86% of them singletons. The rearrangement joins TRBV2 to TRBJ1-1; a weak D match, TRBD1 (5 bases). The source material was peripheral blood, sampled on day 0 of AZD1222 vaccination. The source of this sequence is an adult in good health. The CDR3 loop reads CASSVGTEEAFF. DNA for the CDR3: TGTGCCAGCAGTGTAGGGACGGAAGAAGCTTTCTTT.